The 32 T cell receptor beta chains presented below share a single source sample, sequenced in a study of T cell responses to AZD1222 COVID-19 vaccine. Some clones are missing from TCRdb's copy, which holds only in-frame ones; the method was immunoSEQ multiplex PCR. The table includes roughly 79,000 clones, 70% to 80% detected once. The sequences come from peripheral blood, collected on day 0 of AZD1222 vaccination. Receptors originate from an adult in good health.

This clone was recorded once. The chain recombines TRBV5-1 with TRBJ1-2, with TRBD1 matching over 7 bases. V lost 0 bases to trimming and J lost 8 bases; unmatched junction nucleotides: 4. Germline V lookup: CDR1 SGHRS, CDR2 YFSETQ. The CDR3 has 13 residues. For the CDR3, the DNA is TGCGCCAGCAGCTTGGAGACAGGGACCGGCTACACCTTC. Translation: CASSLETGTGYTF.

The rearrangement joins TRBV6-1 to TRBJ2-7; D unclear. Germline CDR1 and CDR2: MNHNS and SASEGT. The CDR3 is 15 amino acids. Between the trimmed V and J ends, which lost 7 bases and 0 bases, there was a span of 16 bases. This chain's CDR3 is CASIPSASSSYEQYF. CDR3 in DNA: TGTGCCAGCATTCCTTCAGCGTCTAGCTCCTACGAGCAGTACTTC.

This clone has a single count. V and J are TRBV29-1 and TRBJ1-1; a possible D gene is TRBD1 (6 bases). This CDR3 region has 12 residues. Germline loops: CDR1 SQVTM, CDR2 ANQGSEA. V was cut by 7 bases and J by 4 bases, with 13 bases left in between. The DNA of the CDR3 is TGCAGCGGACAGGTCGAGGGCACTGAAGCTTTCTTT. This encodes CSGQVEGTEAFF.

V gene TRBV19 combines with J gene TRBJ1-5; D is unresolved. Germline loops: CDR1 LNHDA, CDR2 SQIVND (reference sequence). Trimming took off 5 bases at V and 7 bases at J, with 18 bases between the two ends. The CDR3 has 15 amino acids. DNA of the CDR3: TGTGCCAGTAGTCCCCAGACGGTGACAAGCCAGCCCCAGCATTTT. It yields the protein CASSPQTVTSQPQHF.

This rearrangement joins TRBV6-6 to TRBJ1-2; tentatively, D is TRBD1 (6 bases). CDR3 length: 14 amino acids. Trimming shortened V by 0 bases and J by 4 bases, and 9 bases separated the two germline ends. The germline CDR1 and CDR2 sequences are MNHNY and SVGAGI (reference sequence). In DNA form, the CDR3 reads TGTGCCAGCAGTTACTCGGACAGAAGCTATGGCTACACCTTC. It specifies CASSYSDRSYGYTF.

This clone showed up just a few times. The chain uses TRBV5-4 and TRBJ2-7; 7 nucleotides agree with TRBD2. Germline lookup yields CDR1 SGHNT and CDR2 YYREEE (reference sequence). The CDR3 runs to 16 residues. J was trimmed by 2 bases and V by 5 bases; bases with no gene match: 13. The CDR3, as DNA: TGTGCCAGCAGTCAATGGCGGCGGGAGTACCCCTACGAGCAGTACTTC. Residues: CASSQWRREYPYEQYF.

This clone was observed a single time. The chain joins TRBV28 to TRBJ2-1; D uncertain. V was clipped by 3 bases and J by 2 bases, with 14 bases between them. Germline values: CDR1 MDHEN, CDR2 SYDVKM. The CDR3 totals 16 residues. CDR3: CASSLHRQAPYNEQFF. CDR3 nucleotides: TGTGCCAGCAGTTTGCATCGACAAGCCCCCTACAATGAGCAGTTCTTC.

The chain has TRBV18 and TRBJ2-6, with 8 nucleotides matching TRBD1. Germline CDR1 reads KGHSH; CDR2 reads LQKENI. V lost 6 bases, J lost 4 bases, and 5 bases stayed unmatched. The CDR3 consists of 15 residues. This CDR3 is CASSPGGSGANVLTF. As DNA, the CDR3 is TGTGCCAGCTCCCCAGGGGGCTCGGGGGCCAACGTCCTGACTTTC.

The chain carries TRBV5-1 and TRBJ1-1; the D gene is possibly TRBD1 (6 bases). CDR1 is SGHRS, CDR2 YFSETQ, per germline. Trimming took 0 bases from V and 7 from J, leaving 10 bases between them. This CDR3 comprises 13 residues. CDR3 residues: CASSLEQGLEAFF. The CDR3 DNA reads TGCGCCAGCAGCTTGGAACAGGGCCTTGAAGCTTTCTTT.

This clone showed up just a few times. This rearrangement joins TRBV24-1 to TRBJ2-1; D perhaps matches TRBD2 (6 bases). Germline CDR1 and CDR2: KGHDR and SFDVKD. V was cut by 5 bases and J by 5 bases, with 15 bases left in between. The CDR3 spans 15 residues. CDR3 coding DNA: TGTGCCACCAGTGGGAGCGAGCGGGTTAACAATGAGCAGTTCTTC. Protein: CATSGSERVNNEQFF.

The rearrangement joins TRBV7-2 to TRBJ2-7, with D possibly matching TRBD2 (6 bases). Germline values: CDR1 SGHTA, CDR2 FQGNSA. The CDR3 covers 12 residues. Deletions cut 2 bases from V and 7 bases from J, with 9 bases between. The DNA of the CDR3 is TGTGCCAGCAGCTTACTCGGGGGAGAGCAGTACTTC. It translates to CASSLLGGEQYF. The full variable domain, rest sourced from reference TRBV7-2 and TRBJ2-7, is GAGVSQSPSNKVTEKGKDVELRCDPISGHTALYWYRQSLGQGLEFLIYFQGNSAPDKSGLPSDRFSAERTGGSVSTLTIQRTQQEDSAVYLCASSLLGGEQYFGPGTRLTVT.

The chain carries TRBV19 and TRBJ1-4; the D is unclear. The CDR3 runs to 13 residues. V lost 6 bases, J lost 5 bases, and 10 bases lay in between. CDR1 LNHDA and CDR2 SQIVND come from the germline V gene (reference sequence). The CDR3 spells CASSESLNEKLFF. The CDR3 bases are TGTGCCAGTAGCGAAAGTCTGAATGAAAAACTGTTTTTT.

V and J are TRBV24-1 and TRBJ2-1, with 11 positions matching TRBD2. The V gene's germline CDR1 is KGHDR and CDR2 SFDVKD. Trimming at V came to 5 bases and at J to 12 bases, leaving 8 bases not matched to a gene. The CDR3 sequence is 14 residues long. CDR3 bases: TGTGCCACCAGTGGGTCTAGCGGGAGGCTCGGGCAGTTCTTC. Translated, it gives CATSGSSGRLGQFF.

The chain employs TRBV11-2 and TRBJ2-1; D possibly uses TRBD1 or TRBD2 (6 bases each). The CDR3 runs to 15 residues. Germline values: CDR1 SGHAT, CDR2 FQNNGV. V shed 2 bases and J shed 0 bases, with 8 bases lying between them. The CDR3 region has the DNA TGTGCCAGCAGCTTACCGGGGGCCTCCTACAATGAGCAGTTCTTC. Its translation: CASSLPGASYNEQFF.

V and J are TRBV18 and TRBJ1-6; D possibly corresponds to TRBD1 (6 bases). CDR3 length: 14 residues. Germline-derived CDR1 and CDR2 are KGHSH and LQKENI. Trimming left V 4 bases short and J 6 bases short, with 10 bases between. CDR3 DNA sequence: TGTGCCAGCTCACTGGAAGGGGGTAATTCACCCCTCCACTTT. It codes for CASSLEGGNSPLHF.

The rearrangement uses TRBV5-4 and TRBJ1-2; D uncertain. Germline V lookup: CDR1 SGHNT, CDR2 YYREEE (reference sequence). The V end lost 1 base, the J end lost 5 bases, and 9 bases lay between the germline ends. The CDR3 contains 13 residues. CDR3 protein: CASSLRTAYGYTF. The CDR3, as DNA: TGTGCCAGCAGCTTGAGAACCGCTTATGGCTACACCTTC.

This clone was found once. The V gene is TRBV5-1, the J gene TRBJ2-1; D is possibly TRBD1 (6 bases). CDR3 length: 13 residues. V was trimmed by 10 bases and J by 3 bases, leaving 14 bases between them. CDR1 is SGHRS and CDR2 is YFSETQ in the germline V gene. The CDR3 sequence is CARQRGNYNEQFF. The CDR3 nucleotides are TGCGCCCGTCAAAGGGGGAACTACAATGAGCAGTTCTTC.

This chain uses TRBV18 with TRBJ2-1, with a weak D call TRBD1 (5 bases). Germline loops: CDR1 KGHSH, CDR2 LQKENI. The CDR3 spans 14 residues. The V end lost 3 bases, the J end lost 8 bases, and 14 bases lay between the germline ends. CDR3 DNA: TGTGCCAGCTCACCGTCAGGGTATTTTTATGAGCAGTTCTTC. Its protein is CASSPSGYFYEQFF.

The chain employs TRBV9 and TRBJ2-5, with D uncertain. The ends were cut back, 2 bases at V and 2 bases at J, with 7 bases in the middle. This CDR3 contains 13 residues. Germline V lookup: CDR1 SGDLS, CDR2 YYNGEE. CDR3 DNA sequence: TGTGCCAGCAGCGTGTGGGAACAAGAGACCCAGTACTTC. Amino acid sequence: CASSVWEQETQYF.

In its sample, this clone was seen a few times. The genes are TRBV7-9 and TRBJ2-2, with 8 bases matching TRBD2. This CDR3 spans 15 amino acids. J gave up 1 base and V 7 bases, and 5 bases lay outside the gene matches. Germline V gives CDR1 SEHNR, CDR2 FQNEAQ (reference sequence). CDR3 in DNA: TGTGCCAGCAACAGACTAGCGCTGAACACCGGGGAGCTGTTTTTT. Protein product: CASNRLALNTGELFF.

The CDR3 here is CASSPMEETQYF. The CDR3 DNA follows: TGTGCCAGCTCACCAATGGAGGAGACCCAGTACTTC. The chain combines TRBV18 with TRBJ2-5; D call uncertain. This CDR3 spans 12 amino acids. The V end lost 2 bases, the J end lost 5 bases, and 6 bases lay between the germline ends. Germline V gives CDR1 KGHSH, CDR2 LQKENI.

With regard to this clone: A read error may account for a junction end that differs from germline. The V gene is TRBV11-2, the J gene TRBJ2-7; 8 nucleotides line up with TRBD1. Germline assignment: CDR1 SGHAT and CDR2 FQNNGV. The length of the CDR3 is 13 residues. CDR3 sequence reads: CASSLAGTGLLHF. CDR3 nucleotide sequence: TGTGCCAGCAGCTTAGCCGGGACAGGACTACTCCACTTC.

The gene calls are TRBV5-1 and TRBJ2-1, with TRBD2 matching 7 bases. The CDR3 loop spans 12 amino acids. Germline lookup yields CDR1 SGHRS and CDR2 YFSETQ. The J segment lost 12 bases and the V segment lost 3 bases, leaving 6 bases of the junction unmatched. The chain's CDR3 is CASSSTSEGQFF. The CDR3 DNA sequence: TGCGCCAGCAGCTCAACTAGCGAAGGGCAGTTCTTC.

This chain uses TRBV5-4 with TRBJ2-7; 7 nucleotides line up with TRBD1. Germline V gives CDR1 SGHNT, CDR2 YYREEE (reference sequence). CDR3 length: 14 residues. The V and J ends lost 3 bases and 5 bases, in that order; junction bases with no gene match: 8. CDR3 sequence: CASSYWAGGDEQYF. Written as DNA, the CDR3 is TGTGCCAGCAGCTATTGGGCAGGGGGAGACGAGCAGTACTTC. Combining the CDR3 with reference TRBV5-4 and TRBJ2-7 gives the whole variable domain ETGVTQSPTHLIKTRGQQVTLRCSSQSGHNTVSWYQQALGQGPQFIFQYYREEENGRGNFPPRFSGLQFPNYSSELNVNALELDDSALYLCASSYWAGGDEQYFGPGTRLTVT.

The chain uses TRBV5-1 and TRBJ1-3, with 7 positions matching TRBD1. Germline loops: CDR1 SGHRS, CDR2 YFSETQ. V lost 4 bases, J lost 2 bases, and 6 bases stayed unmatched. The CDR3 has 15 residues. This CDR3 reads CASSPTGDAGNTIYF. The CDR3, as DNA: TGCGCCAGCAGCCCTACAGGGGACGCTGGAAACACCATATATTTT.

The chain recombines TRBV6-5 with TRBJ2-7; 8 bases map to TRBD2. Germline CDR1 MNHEY, CDR2 SVGAGI. V shed 2 bases and J 3 bases; nucleotides not matched to a gene: 9. The CDR3 is 16 amino acids. CDR3: CASSYGAAGEGYEQYF. CDR3 bases: TGTGCCAGCAGTTACGGCGCAGCGGGGGAGGGCTACGAGCAGTACTTC.

The CDR3 spells CASSIMVRGIQPQHF. DNA of the CDR3: TGTGCCAGTAGTATAATGGTCCGGGGTATCCAGCCCCAGCATTTT. The V gene is TRBV19, the J gene TRBJ1-5; unclear D gene. This CDR3 has 15 amino acids. Trimming stripped 2 bases from V and 7 bases from J, with 15 bases between. Per germline, CDR1 LNHDA and CDR2 SQIVND (reference sequence).

The rearrangement links TRBV5-6 to TRBJ2-7, with D unclear. V gave up 1 base and J gave up 1 base, with 6 bases separating them. CDR3 size: 13 residues. Germline values: CDR1 SGHDT, CDR2 YYEEEE. CDR3 protein: CASSLFGSYEQYF. The DNA of the CDR3 is TGTGCCAGCAGCTTGTTTGGGTCCTACGAGCAGTACTTC. Full variable domain (rest looked up from reference TRBV5-6 and TRBJ2-7): DAGVTQSPTHLIKTRGQQVTLRCSPKSGHDTVSWYQQALGQGPQFIFQYYEEEERQRGNFPDRFSGHQFPNYSSELNVNALLLGDSALYLCASSLFGSYEQYFGPGTRLTVT.

The V and J genes are TRBV27 and TRBJ1-1, with no clear D. Germline V gene lookup returns CDR1 MNHEY and CDR2 SMNVEV (reference sequence). Trimming took off 10 bases at V and 0 bases at J, with 12 bases between the two ends. CDR3 length: 13 amino acids. The CDR3 sequence: CATAKGMNTEAFF. The CDR3, as DNA: TGTGCCACCGCGAAGGGTATGAACACTGAAGCTTTCTTT.

The chain carries TRBV28 and TRBJ2-2, with D hard to call. Germline lookup yields CDR1 MDHEN and CDR2 SYDVKM. CDR3 size: 15 residues. Trimming removed 7 bases from V and 3 bases from J, with 15 bases in between. The CDR3 is CASTPPSKYTGELFF. The DNA of the CDR3 is TGTGCCAGCACCCCCCCGTCCAAATACACCGGGGAGCTGTTTTTT.

This chain uses TRBV19 with TRBJ2-3; weak D call: TRBD1 (5 bases). This CDR3 spans 15 amino acids. Germline values: CDR1 LNHDA, CDR2 SQIVND (reference sequence). Trimming stripped 6 bases from V and 2 bases from J, with 15 bases between. CDR3 coding DNA: TGTGCCAGTAGCTCCTATGGGGCAACCACAGATACGCAGTATTTT. This sequence encodes CASSSYGATTDTQYF. Filled out from reference TRBV19 and TRBJ2-3, the complete variable domain reads DGGITQSPKYLFRKEGQNVTLSCEQNLNHDAMYWYRQDPGQGLRLIYYSQIVNDFQKGDIAEGYSVSREKKESFPLTVTSAQKNPTAFYLCASSSYGATTDTQYFGPGTRLTVL.

This chain links TRBV3-1 (or the pseudogene TRBV3-2) with TRBJ2-1; unclear D gene. V lost 1 base to trimming and J lost 7 bases, with 8 bases between them. Per germline, CDR1 LGHDT and CDR2 YNNKEL (reference sequence). This CDR3 has 13 residues. The CDR3 loop is CASSQVHGNEQFF. The CDR3 DNA follows: TGTGCCAGCAGCCAAGTTCACGGGAATGAGCAGTTCTTC.